This T cell receptor (beta chain) was sequenced in a study of blood T cell repertoires in COVID-19. Study as a whole: The United States, Italy and Spain provided the acute and convalescent COVID-19 samples. PBMCs, B-cell-depleted T cells, or T cells were the source of the cDNA or gDNA that made up the material.

Under the authors' procedure: Amplification from reference gene primers served as the basis for estimated nucleated cell counts. Profiling relied on immunoSEQ multiplex PCR, and the TCRdb table lists in-frame clones only, not all of them. The V and J calls and clone size were taken over from that table, and D and trimming were inferred from the DNA. Of 110,000 or so clones listed, approximately 84% are singletons. From germline, CDR1 is SGDLS and CDR2 YYNGEE. The CDR3 length is 14 residues. V was clipped by 0 bases and J by 7 bases, with 14 bases between them. This sequence joins TRBV9 and TRBJ2-7, with a possible D match to TRBD2 (7 bases). This sequence was found in a woman between 45 and 60 years old with acute or convalescent COVID-19. Material: peripheral blood. The CDR3: CASSVEAGAREQYF. Here the CDR3 DNA reads TGTGCCAGCAGCGTAGAGGCGGGGGCGAGGGAGCAGTACTTC.